Below are 27 T cell receptor beta chains sequenced from a single sample in a study of spatial heterogeneity in lung cancer. Regarding time point: sample taken at primary tumor resection. TCRdb re-called the 5' RACE reads through MiXCR, storing one row per CDR3 protein. The sample lists around 2,500 distinct CDR3 sequences, 1.9% occurring once. Sample: normal lung tissue next to the tumor, taken at surgery. The receptors stem from a male donor with early-stage non-small cell lung cancer.

This clonotype ranks as medium-sized. V gene TRBV3-1 combines with J gene TRBJ1-5; 8 bases agree with TRBD1. This CDR3 has 16 amino acids. The germline CDR1 and CDR2 sequences are LGHDT and YNNKEL (reference sequence). V was clipped by 4 bases and J by 4 bases; unmatched bases: 9. The CDR3 DNA reads as TGTGCCAGCAGCCGTCGGGACAGGTTGAGGAATCAGCCCCAGCATTTT. It is translated as CASSRRDRLRNQPQHF.

By sample share, this clonotype is medium-sized. The chain has TRBV29-1 and TRBJ1-4; 10 nucleotides agree with TRBD1. From germline, CDR1 is SQVTM and CDR2 ANQGSEA. The V and J ends lost 6 bases and 8 bases, in that order; junction bases with no gene match: 6. The CDR3 is 13 residues long. CDR3 sequence (DNA): TGCAGCGTGGGTGGGACAGGGGCGGAAAAACTGTTTTTT. This codes for CSVGGTGAEKLFF.

This clonotype is labeled as medium-sized. This rearrangement joins TRBV6-1 to TRBJ2-4, with a possible D match to TRBD1 (6 bases). The CDR3 runs to 14 residues. Germline values: CDR1 MNHNS, CDR2 SASEGT. Trimming cost V 3 bases and J 3 bases, with 9 bases left between them. The CDR3 loop is CASSDWGLKNIQYF. For the CDR3, the DNA is TGTGCCAGCAGTGATTGGGGGCTCAAAAACATTCAGTACTTC.

This clonotype is medium-sized (0.01 to 0.1%) by share. The chain links TRBV6-2 or TRBV6-3 to TRBJ1-5; no clear D gene. The CDR3 sequence is 13 residues long. Germline V gene sequence: CDR1 MNHEY, CDR2 SVGEGT. Trimming removed 6 bases at V and 6 bases at J, with 12 bases between. In DNA form, the CDR3 reads TGTGCCAGCAGGGATCCGGGGAGTCAGCCCCAGCATTTT. Amino acid sequence: CASRDPGSQPQHF.

This clonotype appeared many times. The chain carries TRBV28 and TRBJ1-5; D perhaps matches TRBD1 (5 bases). Germline V gene lookup returns CDR1 MDHEN and CDR2 SYDVKM. V lost 6 bases to trimming and J lost 2 bases, with 11 bases between them. The CDR3 contains 14 residues. CDR3 loop: CASRTGDRNQPQHF. CDR3 DNA sequence: TGTGCCAGCAGGACGGGGGACCGCAATCAGCCCCAGCATTTT.

This clonotype has ten or more counts. The rearrangement joins TRBV12-5 to TRBJ2-1; tentatively, D is TRBD2 (5 bases). The CDR3 is made up of 14 amino acids. Germline loops: CDR1 LGHNT, CDR2 FRNRAP. The ends were cut back, 6 bases at V and 7 bases at J, with 16 bases in the middle. The CDR3 DNA reads as TGTGCTAGTGGAGCCGACGGAGGCCAAAATGAGCAGTTCTTC. It specifies CASGADGGQNEQFF.

By proportion, this clonotype is medium-sized (0.01 to 0.1%). At one boundary the junction diverges from the germline segment, which might be a read error. V gene TRBV5-1 combines with J gene TRBJ2-5; D not resolved. CDR1 SGHRS and CDR2 YFSETQ come from the germline V gene. The CDR3 totals 12 residues. CDR3 loop: CASSPPSEIQYF. For the CDR3, the DNA is TGCGCCAGCAGCCCCCCTAGTGAGATCCAGTACTTC. The full variable domain, with the rest looked up from reference TRBV5-1 and TRBJ2-5, is KAGVTQTPRYLIKTRGQQVTLSCSPISGHRSVSWYQQTPGQGLQFLFEYFSETQRNKGNFPGRFSGRQFSNSRSEMNVSTLELGDSALYLCASSPPSEIQYFGPGTRLLVL.

By frequency in the sample, this clonotype is medium-sized (0.01 to 0.1%). The J gene is TRBJ2-1, the V gene TRBV20-1; TRBD2 agrees at 12 bases. The CDR3 runs to 14 residues. Germline V gene lookup returns CDR1 DFQATT and CDR2 SNEGSKA (reference sequence). The J segment lost 8 bases and the V segment lost 3 bases, leaving 5 bases of the junction unmatched. This chain's CDR3 is CSARLAGGPDEQFF. The DNA of the CDR3 is TGCAGTGCTAGGCTAGCGGGGGGGCCGGATGAGCAGTTCTTC.

By proportion, this clonotype is medium-sized. The chain recombines TRBV6-1 with TRBJ1-6; TRBD1 might be the D (6 bases). Germline V gene lookup returns CDR1 MNHNS and CDR2 SASEGT. The V gene lost 0 bases and the J gene lost 8 bases, with 17 bases spanning the gap. There are 17 residues in the CDR3. CDR3 sequence (DNA): TGTGCCAGCAGTGAAGCGCTGGTGGGCAGGGGTGATTCACCCCTCCACTTT. Translated: CASSEALVGRGDSPLHF.

This clonotype was observed many times. V gene TRBV9 combines with J gene TRBJ2-5; D unclear. Germline CDR1 reads SGDLS; CDR2 reads YYNGEE. CDR3 length equals 18 residues. Between the trimmed V and J ends, which lost 0 bases and 3 bases, there was a span of 21 bases. The CDR3 nucleotides read TGTGCCAGCAGCGTAGAGCCCACCCTTTTCTACCAAGAAGAGACCCAGTACTTC. Translating gives CASSVEPTLFYQEETQYF. The entire variable domain, with the rest obtained from reference TRBV9 and TRBJ2-5, is as follows: DSGVTQTPKHLITATGQRVTLRCSPRSGDLSVYWYQQSLDQGLQFLIQYYNGEERAKGNILERFSAQQFPDLHSELNLSSLELGDSALYFCASSVEPTLFYQEETQYFGPGTRLLVL.

By frequency in the sample, this clonotype is medium-sized. The rearrangement links TRBV11-2 to TRBJ2-2; weak D call: TRBD1 (5 bases). CDR1 SGHAT and CDR2 FQNNGV come from the germline V gene. The CDR3 has 14 residues. V was cut by 4 bases and J by 3 bases, with 9 bases left in between. Here the CDR3 DNA reads TGTGCCAGCAGCTCAACAGGAGACACCGGGGAGCTGTTTTTT. This gives the protein CASSSTGDTGELFF.

Within the sample, this clonotype is large. The chain employs TRBV9 and TRBJ1-1; a weak D match, TRBD1 (5 bases). CDR3 length: 13 residues. Trimming cost V 3 bases and J 6 bases, with 12 bases left between them. CDR1 is SGDLS and CDR2 is YYNGEE in the germline V gene. In DNA, the CDR3 is TGTGCCAGCAGCGAGGCAGGGAGACCTGAAGCTTTCTTT. The encoded protein is CASSEAGRPEAFF. The full variable domain, rest sourced from reference TRBV9 and TRBJ1-1, is DSGVTQTPKHLITATGQRVTLRCSPRSGDLSVYWYQQSLDQGLQFLIQYYNGEERAKGNILERFSAQQFPDLHSELNLSSLELGDSALYFCASSEAGRPEAFFGQGTRLTVV.

This clonotype was detected ten times or more. The chain is built from TRBV6-6 and TRBJ2-6; 7 bases fit TRBD1. The trim removed 4 bases at V and 0 bases at J, leaving 9 bases unmatched. Germline CDR1 is MNHNY and CDR2 is SVGAGI (reference sequence). The CDR3 is made up of 18 amino acids. The CDR3 coding sequence is TGTGCCAGCAGTTCCCCCGGGACAGCGAGCTCTGGGGCCAACGTCCTGACTTTC. Its protein product is CASSSPGTASSGANVLTF.

This clonotype was counted many times. This chain joins TRBV6-5 and TRBJ2-1; D gene uncertain. Germline V CDR1 and CDR2: MNHEY, SVGAGI. This CDR3 comprises 13 residues. V lost 5 bases, J lost 6 bases, and 11 bases lay in between. This CDR3 reads CASSTRRANEQFF. CDR3 sequence (DNA): TGTGCCAGCAGTACCCGACGAGCCAATGAGCAGTTCTTC.

This clonotype was detected many times. The chain recombines TRBV11-2 with TRBJ1-6; no clear D gene. The germline gives CDR1 SGHAT, CDR2 FQNNGV. The V end lost 0 bases, the J end lost 4 bases, and 4 bases lay between the germline ends. The CDR3 length is 14 residues. The CDR3 DNA reads as TGTGCCAGCAGCTTAGAACCATATAATTCACCCCTCCACTTT. Amino acid sequence: CASSLEPYNSPLHF.

Sample share makes this clonotype medium-sized. The chain joins TRBV19 to TRBJ1-5, with D maybe TRBD1 (5 bases). The CDR3 is made up of 13 amino acids. V was trimmed by 11 bases and J by 1 base, leaving 12 bases between them. Germline V gene lookup returns CDR1 LNHDA and CDR2 SQIVND (reference sequence). CDR3 bases: TGTGCCCCCTATCGGGACAGCAATCAGCCCCAGCATTTT. Translation: CAPYRDSNQPQHF.

This clonotype is medium-sized in the sample. The chain links TRBV21-1 to TRBJ1-4. TRBV21-1 is reported as a pseudogene. The CDR3 totals 14 residues. CDR3: CASSPYWTVEKLFF. CDR3 coding DNA: TGTGCCAGCAGCCCTTACTGGACGGTTGAAAAACTGTTTTTT.

This clonotype qualifies as medium-sized. This chain connects TRBV6-6 to TRBJ2-1, with no clear D. Germline lookup yields CDR1 MNHNY and CDR2 SVGAGI (reference sequence). V was shortened by 6 bases and J by 7 bases, with 7 bases between the two germline ends. CDR3 size: 11 residues. The CDR3 reads CASSSLNEQFF. The CDR3 DNA follows: TGTGCCAGCAGCAGCTTGAATGAGCAGTTCTTC.

By frequency in the sample, this clonotype is medium-sized (0.01 to 0.1%). V usage is TRBV9 and J usage is TRBJ1-2; D possibly corresponds to TRBD1 (5 bases). This CDR3 region has 15 residues. Trimming shortened V by 5 bases and J by 0 bases, and 14 bases separated the two germline ends. Germline CDR1 reads SGDLS; CDR2 reads YYNGEE. CDR3 loop: CASSREGTTNYGYTF. The CDR3 nucleotides are TGTGCCAGCAGTAGGGAGGGGACCACTAACTATGGCTACACCTTC.

In its sample, this clonotype is medium-sized. This chain connects TRBV20-1 to TRBJ2-3; D may be TRBD2 (6 bases). Germline-derived CDR1 and CDR2 are DFQATT and SNEGSKA (reference sequence). Trimming took 0 bases from V and 4 from J, leaving 11 bases between them. The CDR3 is made up of 14 amino acids. The CDR3 is CSARDPGGADTQYF. CDR3 DNA: TGCAGTGCTAGAGATCCCGGGGGAGCAGATACGCAGTATTTT.

In its sample, this clonotype ranks as medium-sized (0.01 to 0.1%). The CDR3: CASRDRNTDTQYF. In DNA form, the CDR3 reads TGTGCCAGCAGGGACAGGAACACAGATACGCAGTATTTT. V gene TRBV14 combines with J gene TRBJ2-3; 7 bases are shared with TRBD1. The CDR3 length is 13 residues. The junction had 2 bases not matched to a gene; V was cut back by 6 bases and J by 2 bases. Germline CDR1 and CDR2: SGHDN and FVKESK.

There are many counts of this clonotype. The CDR3 carries no conserved terminal phenylalanine or tryptophan, so it likely arises from a read error. The chain joins TRBV15 to TRBJ2-7; 8 positions match TRBD1. Germline values: CDR1 LNHNV, CDR2 YYDKDF (reference sequence). The CDR3 is 13 residues long. V shed 4 bases, J shed 3 bases, and the junction held 2 bases outside the gene matches. The CDR3 bases are TGTGCCACCAGCACGGACAGGGTCTACGAGCAGTACTCC. This gives the protein CATSTDRVYEQYS.

By its share, this clonotype is large (0.1 to 1%). The chain has TRBV2 and TRBJ1-2; tentatively, D is TRBD1 (5 bases). V dropped 6 bases and J dropped 5 bases, with 22 bases sitting between them. CDR1 SNHLY and CDR2 FYNNEI come from the germline V gene. The CDR3 has 16 residues. CDR3 in amino acids: CASSLGQVGRGYGYTF. The CDR3 nucleotides read TGTGCCAGCAGCCTAGGGCAAGTGGGACGGGGATATGGCTACACCTTC.

This clonotype counts as medium-sized. The V and J genes are TRBV7-3 and TRBJ2-3; TRBD2 matches 7 bases. This CDR3 region has 15 residues. Trimming at V came to 5 bases and at J to 3 bases, leaving 8 bases not matched to a gene. Germline CDR1 is SGHTA and CDR2 is FQGTGA. CDR3 protein: CASSPDGGGTDTQYF. In nucleotides, the CDR3 is TGTGCCAGCAGCCCCGACGGCGGGGGAACAGATACGCAGTATTTT. Filled out from reference TRBV7-3 and TRBJ2-3, the complete variable domain reads GAGVSQTPSNKVTEKGKYVELRCDPISGHTALYWYRQSLGQGPEFLIYFQGTGAADDSGLPNDRFFAVRPEGSVSTLKIQRTERGDSAVYLCASSPDGGGTDTQYFGPGTRLTVL.

By frequency in the sample, this clonotype is medium-sized. The J gene is TRBJ1-5, the V gene TRBV27; tentatively, D is TRBD1 (5 bases). Trimming stripped 2 bases from V and 1 base from J, with 12 bases between. The germline CDR1 and CDR2 sequences are MNHEY and SMNVEV (reference sequence). CDR3 length: 16 amino acids. The CDR3 loop is CASSLRGDGSNQPQHF. In DNA form, the CDR3 reads TGTGCCAGCAGTTTACGGGGGGATGGGAGCAATCAGCCCCAGCATTTT.

This clonotype was seen repeatedly, ten times or more. CDR3 DNA sequence: TGTGCCAGCAGCTACAGGGTTTCCGATACGCAGTATTTT. Amino acid sequence: CASSYRVSDTQYF. This chain connects TRBV7-2 to TRBJ2-3; TRBD1 is a possible D gene (6 bases). V was clipped by 4 bases and J by 6 bases, with 11 bases between them. Germline CDR1 and CDR2: SGHTA and FQGNSA. The CDR3 length is 13 residues.

This clonotype is medium-sized by share. This sequence joins TRBV3-1 and TRBJ1-1; 10 positions match TRBD1. The trim removed 4 bases at V and 3 bases at J, leaving 2 bases unmatched. The CDR3 spans 14 residues. Germline V gene lookup returns CDR1 LGHDT and CDR2 YNNKEL (reference sequence). CDR3 residues: CASSLGTGDTEAFF. For the CDR3, the DNA is TGTGCCAGCAGCCTAGGGACAGGGGACACTGAAGCTTTCTTT.